The 15 T cell receptor beta chains presented below share a single source sample, sequenced in a study of neurological immune-mediated disorders (dated by TCRdb to between 2019 and 2020). The protocol used for the library was 5' RACE. Sequencing relied on an Illumina HiSeq 2500. TCRdb itself trimmed the public reads at Q25 with fastp, ran MiXCR and retained productive beta chains. When rows share a CDR3 protein, they turn into one entry using the most common DNA and genes. This sample comprises 95,000 to 110,000 distinct CDR3 sequences, approximately 10% of them detected only once. The leading ten clones occupy approximately 3.1% of the sample. The time point label, read with the paper, signifies: longitudinal time-point 3. Sequencing was done on a sample of PBMCs. The receptors derive from a female donor with HTLV-1-associated myelopathy (HAM/TSP).

This clonotype occurred many times. The chain couples TRBV3-1 to TRBJ2-5; no clear D gene. This CDR3 region has 14 residues. The V end lost 0 bases, the J end lost 2 bases, and 7 bases lay between the germline ends. CDR1 and CDR2 from the germline V gene are LGHDT and YNNKEL (reference sequence). This CDR3 is CASSQELGQETQYF. CDR3 DNA: TGTGCCAGCAGCCAAGAGCTGGGGCAAGAGACCCAGTACTTC.

This clonotype has at least ten counts. The rearrangement links TRBV5-1 to TRBJ1-1, with 9 bases aligning to TRBD1. Trimming took 2 bases from V and 5 from J; bases not matched to a gene: 4. The CDR3 consists of 14 residues. Germline values: CDR1 SGHRS, CDR2 YFSETQ. CDR3 protein: CASSFPGQGTEAFF. As DNA, the CDR3 is TGCGCCAGCAGCTTCCCGGGACAGGGTACTGAAGCTTTCTTT.

This clonotype has at least ten counts. This chain connects TRBV5-1 to TRBJ2-1; TRBD1 matches 7 bases. The CDR3 runs 15 residues. The V gene's germline CDR1 is SGHRS and CDR2 YFSETQ. Trimming removed 5 bases from V and 3 bases from J; junction bases left unmatched: 8. The CDR3 here is CASRTGTALYNEQFF. CDR3 nucleotide sequence: TGCGCCAGCAGGACCGGGACAGCTCTCTACAATGAGCAGTTCTTC.

This clonotype came up many times. The V gene is TRBV11-1, the J gene TRBJ2-2; tentatively, D is TRBD1 or TRBD2 (7 bases each). Germline lookup yields CDR1 SGHAT and CDR2 FQDESV (reference sequence). The CDR3 is 17 amino acids. V lost 5 bases and J 4 bases, leaving 20 bases between the germline ends. DNA for the CDR3: TGTGCCAGCAGCCCCCGGGCAGGGGGGGCCAGCACCGGGGAGCTGTTTTTT. It translates to CASSPRAGGASTGELFF.

There are many counts of this clonotype. The chain carries TRBV5-6 and TRBJ2-3; the D is unclear. This CDR3 contains 15 residues. Per germline, CDR1 SGHDT and CDR2 YYEEEE. The V end was cut by 2 bases, the J end by 3 bases, with 13 bases between. The CDR3 DNA follows: TGTGCCAGCAGCTTAGGCGGTATTACGACAGATACGCAGTATTTT. Its protein is CASSLGGITTDTQYF.

In its sample, this clonotype was seen many times. The chain employs TRBV29-1 and TRBJ1-1; D may be TRBD1 (5 bases). CDR1 SQVTM and CDR2 ANQGSEA come from the germline V gene. V was shortened by 4 bases and J by 4 bases, with 10 bases between the two germline ends. The CDR3 loop spans 12 amino acids. CDR3 bases: TGCAGCGTTGGGGATAGGGGCACTGAAGCTTTCTTT. Amino acid sequence: CSVGDRGTEAFF.

This clonotype was recorded many times. This chain links TRBV20-1 with TRBJ1-6; the match to TRBD1 covers 7 bases. Trimming at V came to 5 bases and at J to 5 bases, leaving 6 bases not matched to a gene. The CDR3 loop spans 14 amino acids. The germline V gene has CDR1 DFQATT and CDR2 SNEGSKA (reference sequence). Written as DNA, the CDR3 is TGCAGTGCTCGTAAGGGGGCGGATAATTCACCCCTCCACTTT. Its protein product is CSARKGADNSPLHF.

This clonotype was counted at least ten times. The CDR3 reads CASSPTTGKGTDTQYF. The CDR3 DNA is TGTGCCAGCAGCCCTACGACTGGAAAGGGCACAGATACGCAGTATTTT. The genes are TRBV9 and TRBJ2-3, with D unclear. The V end lost 4 bases, the J end lost 1 base, and 16 bases lay between the germline ends. In germline, CDR1 is SGDLS, CDR2 YYNGEE. The CDR3 covers 16 residues.

This clonotype was seen ten or more times. V gene TRBV18 combines with J gene TRBJ2-2; D is ambiguous. CDR1 is KGHSH, CDR2 LQKENI, per germline. V lost 1 base and J 6 bases, leaving 12 bases between the germline ends. The CDR3 runs 15 residues. DNA of the CDR3: TGTGCCAGCTCACCACGTCCAGGTTTCTCCGGGGAGCTGTTTTTT. Residues: CASSPRPGFSGELFF.

This clonotype was seen a handful of times. This chain uses TRBV29-1 with TRBJ2-3, with D unclear. From germline, CDR1 is SQVTM and CDR2 ANQGSEA. This CDR3 contains 10 residues. CDR3 DNA: TGCAGTGGCTTCACAGATACGCAGTATTTT. It codes for CSGFTDTQYF.

This clonotype showed up many times. V usage is TRBV5-1 and J usage is TRBJ2-6; TRBD2 matches 13 bases. Germline assignment: CDR1 SGHRS and CDR2 YFSETQ. CDR3 length equals 17 residues. V lost 4 bases, J lost 4 bases, and 5 bases stayed unmatched. The CDR3 spells CASSRGLAGSGANVLTF. As DNA, the CDR3 is TGCGCCAGCAGCCGGGGACTAGCGGGGTCCGGGGCCAACGTCCTGACTTTC.

This clonotype has at least ten counts. The chain recombines TRBV3-1 with TRBJ1-1, with a tentative D call TRBD1 (5 bases). Looked up from germline, CDR1 is LGHDT and CDR2 is YNNKEL (reference sequence). The CDR3 has 15 amino acids. Between the trimmed V and J ends, which lost 1 base and 3 bases, there was a span of 12 bases. In nucleotides, the CDR3 is TGTGCCAGCAGCCAAGGGTCAGGGACTGACACTGAAGCTTTCTTT. Translating it yields CASSQGSGTDTEAFF.

This clonotype was seen repeatedly, ten times or more. J is TRBJ2-1 and V is TRBV20-1; 12 bases are shared with TRBD2. The germline CDR1 and CDR2 sequences are DFQATT and SNEGSKA (reference sequence). V lost 2 bases to trimming and J lost 4 bases; unmatched junction nucleotides: 3. The CDR3 is 15 residues long. The CDR3 DNA reads TGCAGTGCTAGAAGACTAGCGGGGGATTACAATGAGCAGTTCTTC. It is translated as CSARRLAGDYNEQFF.

This clonotype was counted at least ten times. The rearrangement joins TRBV4-1 to TRBJ1-2; D possibly corresponds to TRBD1 (5 bases). This CDR3 spans 15 amino acids. Germline V lookup: CDR1 MGHRA, CDR2 YSYEKL. V lost 1 base, J lost 4 bases, and 13 bases lay in between. Written as DNA, the CDR3 is TGCGCCAGCAGCCAAGCCGGGACCCTCTCCTATGGCTACACCTTC. Translation: CASSQAGTLSYGYTF.

This clonotype was observed at least ten times. V usage is TRBV29-1 and J usage is TRBJ2-2; 7 bases map to TRBD1. After removal of 5 bases from V and 1 base from J, the junction contained 4 bases not matched to a gene. Germline CDR1 and CDR2: SQVTM and ANQGSEA. CDR3 length: 14 residues. DNA of the CDR3: TGCAGCGTTACGGGACAGCGGAACACCGGGGAGCTGTTTTTT. It specifies CSVTGQRNTGELFF.